This TCR beta chain originates from a study of T cell repertoires in cytomegalovirus infection. Study details: Public TCR beta signatures marked donors with CMV infection and the matching HLA.

TCRdb re-called the reads through MiXCR, storing one row per CDR3 protein. The profile shows some 250,000 distinct CDR3 sequences, less than 9.5% of them singletons. This clonotype occurred a few times. The length of the CDR3 is 13 residues. Trimming pared 3 bases from V and 5 bases from J, leaving 13 bases between. Germline loops: CDR1 DFQATT, CDR2 SNEGSKA (reference sequence). V gene TRBV20-1 combines with J gene TRBJ2-5, with a weak D call TRBD1 (5 bases). This clonotype originated in a human donor in good health (CMV status not recorded). Some clones in this sample may be carry-over from other donors' samples. The sample consisted of PBMCs. The DNA for the CDR3 is TGCAGTGCTAGCAGGACAATCTGGGAGACCCAGTACTTC. Translating it yields CSASRTIWETQYF.